The subject of this entry is one T cell receptor beta chain. These data originate in a study of T cells after yellow fever vaccination. TCRdb reanalysed the 5' RACE reads using MiXCR and keeps one entry per CDR3 protein. This table has 450,000 to 650,000 distinct CDR3 sequences, approximately 13% appearing once. The sample was PBMCs, taken on the day of the yellow fever booster vaccination. This sequence originates from a young man who received the YFV17D yellow fever vaccine.

CDR3 sequence (DNA): TGTGCCAGCAGTTTACCGCGGGGAGCGGCCGGCACCTTC. Its translation: CASSLPRGAAGTF. The V and J genes are TRBV28 and TRBJ1-2; D is unresolved. Germline-derived CDR1 and CDR2 are MDHEN and SYDVKM. V dropped 2 bases and J dropped 13 bases, with 17 bases sitting between them. CDR3 size: 13 residues.